In this sample, the clone carrying this T cell receptor beta chain turned up a few times. Antigen specificity is unknown. The CDR3 runs to 16 residues. The V gene's germline CDR1 is LGHNA and CDR2 YSLEER. V lost 3 bases to trimming and J lost 2 bases, with 17 bases between them. Clones were read by immunoSEQ multiplex PCR, and TCRdb kept only the in-frame ones, dropping some. This sample carries roughly 150,000 clones, approximately 77% of them seen once, and the ten largest clones take roughly 2%. The data originate from a study of cytotoxic CD8 clonotypes in ibrutinib-treated CLL. Overall study results and limits: Baseline clonality, above age-matched healthy donor levels, tracked circulating CD8+ T-cell counts.

This sample comprised PBMCs, obtained after 12 months of ibrutinib treatment. The chain carries TRBV4-3 and TRBJ2-7; a weak D match, TRBD1 (6 bases). This clonotype was sampled from a human donor with chronic lymphocytic leukemia. CDR3 amino acids: CASSQSRDIATYEQYF. For the CDR3, the DNA is TGCGCCAGCAGCCAGAGCCGGGACATCGCTACCTACGAGCAGTACTTC.